This entry is about one TCR beta chain. Other nucleotide sequences in the sample specify the same CDR3. This sample was taken from a study of blood T cell repertoires in COVID-19. Sequencing used immunoSEQ multiplex PCR; TCRdb keeps in-frame clones, though not all of them. In the table there are hundreds of thousands of clones, around 83% of which are singletons. The sequence derives from an older woman with active or convalescent COVID-19. Material: peripheral blood.

As DNA, the CDR3 is TGCGCCAGCAGCTTACCTCTCCAGGGATTACAAGAGACCCAGTACTTC. This sequence encodes CASSLPLQGLQETQYF. The chain joins TRBV5-1 to TRBJ2-5, with a weak D call TRBD1 (5 bases). From germline, CDR1 is SGHRS and CDR2 YFSETQ. This CDR3 is built from 16 residues. With 2 bases removed from V and 2 bases from J, the gap between germline ends came to 16 bases. Variable domain in full (rest from reference TRBV5-1 and TRBJ2-5): KAGVTQTPRYLIKTRGQQVTLSCSPISGHRSVSWYQQTPGQGLQFLFEYFSETQRNKGNFPGRFSGRQFSNSRSEMNVSTLELGDSALYLCASSLPLQGLQETQYFGPGTRLLVL.